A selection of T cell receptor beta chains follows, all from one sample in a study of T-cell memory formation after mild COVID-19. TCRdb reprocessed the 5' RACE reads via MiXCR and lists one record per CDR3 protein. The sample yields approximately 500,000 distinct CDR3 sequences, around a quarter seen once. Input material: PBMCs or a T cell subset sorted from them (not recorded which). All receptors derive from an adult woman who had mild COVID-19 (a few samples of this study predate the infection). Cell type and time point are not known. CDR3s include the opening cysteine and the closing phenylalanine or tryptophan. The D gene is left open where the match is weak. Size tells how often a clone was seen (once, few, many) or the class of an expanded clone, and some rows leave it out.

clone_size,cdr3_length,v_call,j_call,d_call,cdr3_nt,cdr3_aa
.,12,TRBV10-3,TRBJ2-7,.,TGTGCCATCAGTGAGCACACCTACGAGCAGTACTTC,CAISEHTYEQYF
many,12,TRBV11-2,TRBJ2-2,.,TGTGCCAGCACATACGGCCTGCGGGAGCTGTTTTTT,CASTYGLRELFF
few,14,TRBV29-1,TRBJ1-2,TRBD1,TGCAGCGTTGAGGACAGGGGAGGTAGCTATGGCTACACCTTC,CSVEDRGGSYGYTF
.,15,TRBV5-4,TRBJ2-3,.,TGTGCCAGCAGCTTGGATCCAGCGGCCACAGATACGCAGTATTTT,CASSLDPAATDTQYF
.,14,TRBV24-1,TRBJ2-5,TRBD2,TGTGCCACCAGTGATTTTGGGGGGGTGGGGACCCAGTACTTC,CATSDFGGVGTQYF
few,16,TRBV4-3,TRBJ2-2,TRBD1,TGCGCCAGCAGCCAACTAACAGGGGGTAATACCGGGGAGCTGTTTTTT,CASSQLTGGNTGELFF
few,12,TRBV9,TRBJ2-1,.,TGTGCCAGCAGCGTAGGAGACAATGAGCAGTTCTTC,CASSVGDNEQFF
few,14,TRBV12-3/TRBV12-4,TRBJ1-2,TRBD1,TGTGCCAGCAGTTTAAGGGGGCCCCTCTATGGCTACACCTTC,CASSLRGPLYGYTF
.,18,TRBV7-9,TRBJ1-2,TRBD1,TGTGCCAGCAGCTTACCCGACCCGGCCGGGGACAGGGACTATGGCTACACCTTC,CASSLPDPAGDRDYGYTF
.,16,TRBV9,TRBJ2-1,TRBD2,TGTGCCAGCAGCGTACCTAGGACTAGCGTAGTCAATGAGCAGTTCTTC,CASSVPRTSVVNEQFF
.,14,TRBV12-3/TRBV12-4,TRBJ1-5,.,TGTGCCAGCAGTTCCAGCACGGGCATTCAGCCCCAGCATTTT,CASSSSTGIQPQHF
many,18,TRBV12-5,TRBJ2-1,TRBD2,TGTGCTAGTGGTATTGATGGGACTAGCGGAGAGTACTACAATGAGCAGTTCTTC,CASGIDGTSGEYYNEQFF
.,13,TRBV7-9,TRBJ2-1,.,TGTGCCAGCAGCGAATCCGGGAACGATGAGCAGTTCTTC,CASSESGNDEQFF
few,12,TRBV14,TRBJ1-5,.,TGTGCCAGCAGCCAGCCGGCACAGCCCCAGCATTTT,CASSQPAQPQHF
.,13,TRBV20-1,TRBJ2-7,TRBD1,TGCAGTGCTAGGGGGACAGGGAAATACGAGCAGTACTTC,CSARGTGKYEQYF
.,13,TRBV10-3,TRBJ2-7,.,TGTGCCATCAGTGAGTCGAGTCTCGACGAGCAGTACTTC,CAISESSLDEQYF
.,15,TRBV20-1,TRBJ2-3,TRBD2,TGCAGTGCTAAAGAGACTAGCGGGGTCACAGATACGCAGTATTTT,CSAKETSGVTDTQYF
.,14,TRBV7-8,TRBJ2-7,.,TGTGCCAGCAGCCCCCGACTTCGGCGGGGTGAGCAGTACTTC,CASSPRLRRGEQYF
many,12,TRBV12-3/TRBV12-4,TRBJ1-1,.,TGTGCCAGCAGTTTTGGCTTTACTGAAGCTTTCTTT,CASSFGFTEAFF
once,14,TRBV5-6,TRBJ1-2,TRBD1,TGTGCCAGCAGCCCGGACAGGGGGCGGTTGGGCTACACCTTC,CASSPDRGRLGYTF
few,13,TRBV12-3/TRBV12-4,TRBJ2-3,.,TGTGCCAGCAGACCAGACCTTACAGATACGCAGTATTTT,CASRPDLTDTQYF
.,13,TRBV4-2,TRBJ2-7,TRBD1,TGTGCCAGCAGCCAAGATTCCCTTCAGGGGGTTGACTTC,CASSQDSLQGVDF
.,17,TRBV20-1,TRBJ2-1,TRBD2,TGCAGTGCTAGAGATCGGGACTACCGACCCTCCTACAATGAGCAGTTCTTC,CSARDRDYRPSYNEQFF
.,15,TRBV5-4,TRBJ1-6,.,TGTGCCAGCAGCTTGTACAGGCGCTCTAATTCACCCCTCCACTTT,CASSLYRRSNSPLHF
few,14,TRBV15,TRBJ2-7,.,TGTGCCACCAGCAGAGGAGGAGACAACTACGAGCAGTACTTC,CATSRGGDNYEQYF
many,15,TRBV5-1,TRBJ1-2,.,TGCGCCAGCAGCTTGGCAGGCGGTGGGGGCTATGGCTACACCTTC,CASSLAGGGGYGYTF